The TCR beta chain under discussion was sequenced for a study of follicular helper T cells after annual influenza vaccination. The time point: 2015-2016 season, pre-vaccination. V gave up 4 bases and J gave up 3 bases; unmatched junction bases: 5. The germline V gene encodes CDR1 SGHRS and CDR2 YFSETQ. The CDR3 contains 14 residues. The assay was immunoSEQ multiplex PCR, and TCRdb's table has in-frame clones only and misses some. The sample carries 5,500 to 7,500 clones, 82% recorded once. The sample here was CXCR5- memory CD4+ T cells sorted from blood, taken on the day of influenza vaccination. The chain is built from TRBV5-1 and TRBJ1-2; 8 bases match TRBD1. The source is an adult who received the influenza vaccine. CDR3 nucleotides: TGCGCCAGCAGCCCCCCGGACAGGGACTATGGCTACACCTTC. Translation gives CASSPPDRDYGYTF.